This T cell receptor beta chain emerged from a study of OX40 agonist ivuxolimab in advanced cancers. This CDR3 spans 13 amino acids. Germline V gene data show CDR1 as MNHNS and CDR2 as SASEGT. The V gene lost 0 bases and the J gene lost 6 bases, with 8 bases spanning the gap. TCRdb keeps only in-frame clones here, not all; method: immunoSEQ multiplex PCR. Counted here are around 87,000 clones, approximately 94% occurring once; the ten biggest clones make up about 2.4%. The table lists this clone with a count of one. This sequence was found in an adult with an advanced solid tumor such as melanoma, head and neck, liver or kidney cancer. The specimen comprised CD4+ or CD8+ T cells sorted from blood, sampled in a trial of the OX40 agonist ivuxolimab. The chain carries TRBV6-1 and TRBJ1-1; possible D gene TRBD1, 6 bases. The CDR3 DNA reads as TGTGCCAGCAGTGAAGCCGGGGGCGCTGAAGCTTTCTTT. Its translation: CASSEAGGAEAFF.